Each of the 21 T cell receptor beta chains below was sequenced from the same sample in a study of blood T cells in healthy people across ages. The authors ran a second PCR of roughly 7 to 11 cycles using a sample-barcoded 5' primer and a J-beta primer mix. From the 5' RACE reads, TCRdb called clonotypes with MiXCR, one entry per CDR3 protein. Seen here are 2 million or so distinct CDR3 sequences, about 50% observed once, and the top ten hold over 2%. Source material: blood. The receptors were sampled from a woman in her thirties or forties in good health.

The chain is built from TRBV7-9 and TRBJ2-7, with a weak D call TRBD1 (6 bases). In germline, CDR1 is SEHNR, CDR2 FQNEAQ (reference sequence). This CDR3 has 13 residues. The germline V and J ends were trimmed by 6 bases and 5 bases, with 14 bases remaining between them. The CDR3: CASSTPGVNEQYF. As DNA, the CDR3 is TGTGCCAGCAGTACCCCAGGGGTGAACGAGCAGTACTTC.

The chain recombines TRBV24-1 with TRBJ2-7; TRBD2 is a possible D gene (6 bases). In germline, CDR1 is KGHDR, CDR2 SFDVKD. The CDR3 sequence is 13 residues long. V gave up 4 bases and J gave up 5 bases, with 11 bases separating them. The chain's CDR3 is CATSESSAHEQYF. CDR3 nucleotides: TGTGCCACCAGTGAGTCTAGCGCACACGAGCAGTACTTC.

This clonotype has a handful of counts. The J gene is TRBJ2-6, the V gene TRBV6-6, with D tentatively TRBD1 or TRBD2 (5 bases each). Germline CDR1 MNHNY, CDR2 SVGAGI (reference sequence). Trimming pared 6 bases from V and 3 bases from J, leaving 21 bases between. The CDR3 has 18 amino acids. This CDR3 is CASRIGTGKGSGANVLTF. Here the CDR3 DNA reads TGTGCCAGCAGAATTGGGACGGGCAAGGGAAGTGGGGCCAACGTCCTGACTTTC.

V and J are TRBV14 and TRBJ2-1, with D maybe TRBD2 (6 bases). The CDR3 contains 14 residues. CDR1 SGHDN and CDR2 FVKESK come from the germline V gene. V lost 2 bases and J lost 4, with 9 bases in between. The CDR3 nucleotides read TGTGCCAGCAGCCAAATACTAGCTTACAATGAGCAGTTCTTC. This sequence encodes CASSQILAYNEQFF.

This clonotype was recorded a few times. This sequence joins TRBV4-1 and TRBJ2-1; 12 bases line up with TRBD2. Germline CDR1 MGHRA, CDR2 YSYEKL. This CDR3 region has 19 residues. With V trimmed by 3 bases and J by 3 bases, 12 bases remained unmatched. This CDR3 is CASSQWDPGLAGDYNEQFF. The CDR3 bases are TGCGCCAGCAGCCAGTGGGATCCGGGACTAGCGGGTGACTACAATGAGCAGTTCTTC.

The rearrangement links TRBV7-2 to TRBJ2-5; D is undetermined. TRBJ2-1 explains the end of the DNA better; the J call may be wrong. The V gene's germline CDR1 is SGHTA and CDR2 FQGNSA. This CDR3 contains 13 residues. In nucleotides, the CDR3 is TGTGCCAGCAGCCGAGCCCCGGAAGAGACCCAGTTCTTC. Amino acid sequence: CASSRAPEETQFF.

The gene calls are TRBV4-3 and TRBJ2-3; D is possibly TRBD1 (5 bases). V lost 5 bases and J lost 10, with 10 bases in between. Germline CDR1 and CDR2: LGHNA and YSLEER. CDR3 length: 11 residues. The CDR3 loop reads CASSRGAAQYF. Here the CDR3 DNA reads TGCGCCAGCAGCAGGGGCGCCGCGCAGTATTTT.

This clonotype was found a few times. This chain's CDR3 is CASNDGTSGAENEQFF. The CDR3 DNA follows: TGTGCCAGCAACGACGGGACTAGCGGGGCGGAAAATGAGCAGTTCTTC. V and J are TRBV6-2 or TRBV6-3 and TRBJ2-1, with 13 bases fitting TRBD2. The J segment lost 7 bases and the V segment lost 7 bases, leaving 10 bases of the junction unmatched. The germline V gene has CDR1 MNHEY and CDR2 SVGEGT. The CDR3 extends over 16 amino acids.

This clonotype was recorded a few times. The J gene is TRBJ1-2, the V gene TRBV6-1; D uncertain. The CDR3 spans 15 residues. Germline values: CDR1 MNHNS, CDR2 SASEGT. Trimming left V 3 bases short and J 4 bases short, with 15 bases between. This CDR3 reads CASSDETLLGYGYTF. The CDR3 region has the DNA TGTGCCAGCAGTGATGAGACCTTGCTTGGCTATGGCTACACCTTC.

This clonotype has a single count. The chain uses TRBV6-1 and TRBJ2-3; D is unclear. This CDR3 region has 15 residues. V was pared by 6 bases and J by 0 bases, with 13 bases between. Germline assignment: CDR1 MNHNS and CDR2 SASEGT. This CDR3 reads CASSSYGRSTDTQYF. CDR3 nucleotides: TGTGCCAGCAGCTCTTACGGCAGAAGCACAGATACGCAGTATTTT.

This rearrangement joins TRBV4-3 to TRBJ1-5; 9 bases fit TRBD1. Per germline, CDR1 LGHNA and CDR2 YSLEER. J gave up 5 bases and V 3 bases, and 8 bases lay outside the gene matches. There are 16 residues in the CDR3. The CDR3 region is CASSHLTGQGDQPQHF. Written as DNA, the CDR3 is TGCGCCAGCAGCCATTTAACGGGACAGGGAGATCAGCCCCAGCATTTT.

This clonotype showed up just once. This sequence joins TRBV29-1 and TRBJ2-5; 13 positions agree with TRBD2. CDR1 is SQVTM and CDR2 is ANQGSEA in the germline V gene. This CDR3 spans 15 amino acids. Trimming at V came to 7 bases and at J to 3 bases, leaving 8 bases not matched to a gene. CDR3 in amino acids: CSATSGGSGKETQYF. Here the CDR3 DNA reads TGCAGCGCGACTAGCGGGGGGTCGGGAAAAGAGACCCAGTACTTC.

This chain connects TRBV20-1 to TRBJ2-1, with 16 positions matching TRBD2. Germline V gives CDR1 DFQATT, CDR2 SNEGSKA (reference sequence). Trimming removed 2 bases from V and 3 bases from J; junction bases left unmatched: 10. The CDR3 is made up of 19 amino acids. CDR3 loop: CSARHFGTSGGAGYNEQFF. CDR3 DNA sequence: TGCAGTGCTAGACATTTTGGGACTAGCGGGGGGGCCGGCTACAATGAGCAGTTCTTC.

This chain uses TRBV18 with TRBJ1-5; TRBD1 agrees at 7 bases. The ends lost 4 bases at V and 7 bases at J; junction bases unmatched: 13. CDR3 length equals 16 residues. CDR1 is KGHSH and CDR2 is LQKENI in the germline V gene. The CDR3 region is CASSQIKTGDFQPQHF. CDR3 DNA sequence: TGTGCCAGCTCACAAATTAAAACAGGGGATTTCCAGCCCCAGCATTTT.

There are a few counts of this clonotype. The chain has TRBV13 and TRBJ2-7; D remains ambiguous. The CDR3 contains 14 residues. V lost 3 bases to trimming and J lost 1 base, with 10 bases between them. Germline CDR1 and CDR2: PRHDT and FYEKMQ (reference sequence). CDR3 sequence reads: CASSLGSRSYEQYF. The CDR3 coding sequence is TGTGCCAGCAGCTTGGGCAGCCGGTCCTACGAGCAGTACTTC.

The rearrangement links TRBV13 to TRBJ2-3, with 7 bases lining up with TRBD1. Germline V CDR1 and CDR2: PRHDT, FYEKMQ (reference sequence). The V segment lost 2 bases and the J segment 0 bases; nucleotides outside the gene matches: 11. The CDR3 is made up of 18 amino acids. The CDR3 coding sequence is TGTGCCAGCAGCTTACGGCCACACAGGGGACGTAGCACAGATACGCAGTATTTT. This translates into CASSLRPHRGRSTDTQYF.

The chain recombines TRBV28 with TRBJ1-6; weak D call: TRBD1 (5 bases). CDR3 length equals 15 residues. Trimming took 5 bases from V and 7 from J, leaving 15 bases between them. The germline CDR1 and CDR2 sequences are MDHEN and SYDVKM. The CDR3 sequence: CASSLRQRGNSPLHF. CDR3 nucleotides: TGTGCCAGCAGTCTCAGACAGAGAGGCAATTCACCCCTCCACTTT.

The rearrangement links TRBV5-1 to TRBJ2-7, with 11 positions matching TRBD1. The ends lost 1 base at V and 3 bases at J; junction bases unmatched: 9. CDR3 length equals 17 residues. Germline CDR1 and CDR2: SGHRS and YFSETQ. In DNA form, the CDR3 reads TGCGCCAGCAGCTTGTGGGGCGGACAGGGGGCAGTCTACGAGCAGTACTTC. Protein: CASSLWGGQGAVYEQYF.

This clonotype was counted only a few times. The chain couples TRBV7-2 to TRBJ2-1; D not resolved. CDR1 and CDR2 from the germline V gene are SGHTA and FQGNSA. The CDR3 covers 15 residues. V lost 7 bases and J 0 bases, leaving 13 bases between the germline ends. CDR3 coding DNA: TGTGCCAGCACCCGGCAGGTGAACTCCTACAATGAGCAGTTCTTC. It specifies CASTRQVNSYNEQFF.

The chain has TRBV20-1 and TRBJ2-3, with D uncertain. The ends were cut back, 8 bases at V and 4 bases at J, with 10 bases in the middle. This CDR3 is built from 11 residues. CDR1 and CDR2 (germline): DFQATT, SNEGSKA (reference sequence). The CDR3 nucleotides read TGCAGTCCGGACGAACCAGATACGCAGTATTTT. Translation gives CSPDEPDTQYF.

This clonotype occurred a few times. J is TRBJ2-4 and V is TRBV28, with TRBD1 matching 10 bases. The DNA matches TRBJ2-7 better at its end, which makes the J call doubtful. The CDR3 length is 14 residues. Looked up from germline, CDR1 is MDHEN and CDR2 is SYDVKM. CDR3 region: CASSGQGGFYEQYF. The CDR3 DNA reads as TGTGCCAGCAGTGGACAGGGGGGCTTTTACGAGCAGTACTTC.